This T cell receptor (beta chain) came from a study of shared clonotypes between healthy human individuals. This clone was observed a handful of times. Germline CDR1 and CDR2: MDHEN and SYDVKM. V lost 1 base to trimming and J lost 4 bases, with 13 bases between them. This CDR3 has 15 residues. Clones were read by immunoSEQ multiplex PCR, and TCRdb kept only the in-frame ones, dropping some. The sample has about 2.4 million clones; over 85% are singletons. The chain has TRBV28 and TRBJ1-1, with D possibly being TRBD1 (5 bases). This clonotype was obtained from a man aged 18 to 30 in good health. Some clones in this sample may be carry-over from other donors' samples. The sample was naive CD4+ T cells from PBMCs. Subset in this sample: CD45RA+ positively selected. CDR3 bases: TGTGCCAGCAGTTTATTCCCGGGGCGGTCCACTGAAGCTTTCTTT. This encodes CASSLFPGRSTEAFF.